This paragraph covers one TCR beta chain sequence. Its matching antigen is unknown. V shed 7 bases and J shed 8 bases, with 15 bases lying between them. From germline, CDR1 is SNHLY and CDR2 FYNNEI. The CDR3 totals 13 residues. These data come from a study of shared clonotypes between healthy human individuals. Overall study context: The study used three CD4 naive, three CD4 memory, two CD8 naive and one CD8 memory plate per donor. Study-wide results and limits: Sequencing depth was expected to affect clonotype sharing among donors. Blood was the sole source, and tissue repertoires probably differ.

Sequencing was performed with immunoSEQ multiplex PCR; in TCRdb, only in-frame clones are kept and a portion is missing. The sample shows roughly 2.2 million clones, approximately 95% of them seen only once. The V gene is TRBV2, the J gene TRBJ2-4, with a tentative D call TRBD2 (6 bases). Sequenced material: naive CD4+ T cells from PBMCs. Noted subset: CD45RA+ positively selected. This clonotype originated in a man aged 18 to 30 in good health. Some clones in this sample may be carry-over from other donors' samples. In DNA form, the CDR3 reads TGTGCCAGCACCGAACGGGGGAAGGACATTCAGTACTTC. This translates into CASTERGKDIQYF.